These 9 T cell receptor beta chains were sequenced from one sample in a study of cytotoxic CD8 clonotypes in ibrutinib-treated CLL. TCRdb's table, derived via immunoSEQ multiplex PCR, lists solely in-frame clones and lacks some. In the table there are some 200,000 clones, about 72% of which are singletons. This specimen was PBMCs, taken after 24 months of ibrutinib treatment. These receptors were obtained from a human donor with chronic lymphocytic leukemia.

The chain combines TRBV5-4 with TRBJ2-5, with TRBD1 matching 9 bases. The CDR3 runs 15 residues. J gave up 7 bases and V 4 bases, and 11 bases lay outside the gene matches. The germline gives CDR1 SGHNT, CDR2 YYREEE (reference sequence). CDR3 residues: CASSMKQGAGVTQYF. In DNA, the CDR3 is TGTGCCAGCAGCATGAAACAGGGGGCAGGGGTGACCCAGTACTTC.

The chain is built from TRBV6-5 and TRBJ1-1; no firm D call. V shed 3 bases and J shed 4 bases, with 12 bases lying between them. This CDR3 comprises 14 residues. CDR1 and CDR2 from the germline V gene are MNHEY and SVGAGI. The CDR3 DNA reads as TGTGCCAGCAGTTATGCGGGGAGAAGCACTGAAGCTTTCTTT. Protein sequence: CASSYAGRSTEAFF.

This clone showed up just once. This rearrangement joins TRBV19 to TRBJ2-7, with TRBD1 matching 10 bases. CDR1 and CDR2 (germline): LNHDA, SQIVND (reference sequence). The V and J ends lost 3 bases and 8 bases, in that order; junction bases with no gene match: 10. The CDR3 length is 15 residues. CDR3 sequence reads: CASSMDRDRGFKQYF. The CDR3 coding sequence is TGTGCCAGTAGTATGGATCGGGACAGGGGTTTCAAGCAGTACTTC.

This clone was counted a few times. The gene calls are TRBV2 and TRBJ2-7; TRBD1 might be the D (6 bases). Trimming stripped 8 bases from V and 4 bases from J, with 12 bases between. This CDR3 comprises 12 residues. Germline CDR1 and CDR2: SNHLY and FYNNEI. CDR3 in amino acids: CASWGTPYEQYF. The DNA of the CDR3 is TGTGCCAGCTGGGGGACACCTTACGAGCAGTACTTC. Complete variable domain (other parts from reference TRBV2 and TRBJ2-7): EPEVTQTPSHQVTQMGQEVILRCVPISNHLYFYWYRQILGQKVEFLVSFYNNEISEKSEIFDDQFSVERPDGSNFTLKIRSTKLEDSAMYFCASWGTPYEQYFGPGTRLTVT.

The gene calls are TRBV11-2 and TRBJ1-3; D gene ambiguous. The ends were cut back, 7 bases at V and 0 bases at J, with 7 bases in the middle. Germline V lookup: CDR1 SGHAT, CDR2 FQNNGV. The CDR3 covers 13 residues. CDR3 bases: TGTGCCAGCACCAAGAACTCTGGAAACACCATATATTTT. This gives the protein CASTKNSGNTIYF. Combining the CDR3 with reference TRBV11-2 and TRBJ1-3 gives the whole variable domain EAGVAQSPRYKIIEKRQSVAFWCNPISGHATLYWYQQILGQGPKLLIQFQNNGVVDDSQLPKDRFSAERLKGVDSTLKIQPAKLEDSAVYLCASTKNSGNTIYFGEGSWLTVV.

A note on this clone: Its ends do not fully match the called genes, so a read error is possible. This chain links TRBV7-2 with TRBJ2-5; no firm D call. This CDR3 has 14 residues. Germline V gives CDR1 SGHTA, CDR2 FQGNSA. The CDR3 DNA reads TGTGTCAGCAGCTTAGTTTGGAACCAAGAGACCCAGTACTTC. Amino acids: CVSSLVWNQETQYF.

This chain links TRBV20-1 with TRBJ1-4; unclear D gene. Deletions cut 2 bases from V and 7 bases from J, with 5 bases between. Germline V lookup: CDR1 DFQATT, CDR2 SNEGSKA (reference sequence). CDR3 length: 11 amino acids. The CDR3 region is CSARRLEKLFF. CDR3 in DNA: TGCAGTGCTAGAAGACTTGAAAAACTGTTTTTT.

The CDR3 DNA follows: TGTGCCAGCAGCCAAGAAGATGGCAGTCTAAACTATGGCTACACCTTC. Translated, it gives CASSQEDGSLNYGYTF. The chain combines TRBV4-2 with TRBJ1-2, with D unresolved. Germline V CDR1 and CDR2: LGHNA, YNFKEQ. Trimming cost V 0 bases and J 2 bases, with 13 bases left between them. The CDR3 sequence is 16 residues long.

The chain couples TRBV15 to TRBJ1-4; TRBD1 agrees at 8 bases. Germline lookup yields CDR1 LNHNV and CDR2 YYDKDF (reference sequence). Trimming at V came to 5 bases and at J to 7 bases, leaving 3 bases not matched to a gene. The CDR3 consists of 13 residues. CDR3 in amino acids: CATSGQGREKLFF. The DNA for the CDR3 is TGTGCCACCAGCGGACAGGGCCGTGAAAAACTGTTTTTT. Full variable domain (outside the CDR3, taken from reference TRBV15 and TRBJ1-4): DAMVIQNPRYQVTQFGKPVTLSCSQTLNHNVMYWYQQKSSQAPKLLFHYYDKDFNNEADTPDNFQSRRPNTSFCFLDIRSPGLGDTAMYLCATSGQGREKLFFGSGTQLSVL.